The 2 T cell receptor beta chains below were found in one sample sequenced in a study of PD-1 blockade in mismatch repair-deficient tumors. The protocol was immunoSEQ multiplex PCR, while the TCRdb copy is restricted to in-frame clones and leaves out a portion. Of about 34,000 clones detected, around 80% appear once; the ten largest clones hold approximately 3.1%. Material: PBMCs, obtained less than 7 weeks after starting pembrolizumab. The receptors stem from an adult with mismatch repair-deficient cancer.

The chain couples TRBV5-8 to TRBJ2-1; 8 bases match TRBD1. Looked up from germline, CDR1 is SGHTS and CDR2 is YDEGEE. The CDR3 contains 15 residues. The V and J ends lost 2 bases and 5 bases, in that order; junction bases with no gene match: 6. The CDR3 nucleotides read TGTGCCAGCAGCTTCGGTCAGGGGGCGAACAATGAGCAGTTCTTC. This gives the protein CASSFGQGANNEQFF.

This chain joins TRBV27 and TRBJ2-7; 8 nucleotides align to TRBD1. Per germline, CDR1 MNHEY and CDR2 SMNVEV (reference sequence). V dropped 6 bases and J dropped 4; count of bases not matched to a gene: 5. The CDR3 has 13 residues. CDR3 residues: CASSRRTGYEQYF. In nucleotides, the CDR3 is TGTGCCAGCAGCCGCCGGACAGGGTACGAGCAGTACTTC.